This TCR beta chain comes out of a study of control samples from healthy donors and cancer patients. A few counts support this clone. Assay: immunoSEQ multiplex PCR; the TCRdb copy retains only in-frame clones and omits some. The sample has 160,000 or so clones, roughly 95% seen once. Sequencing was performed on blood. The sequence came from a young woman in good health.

For the CDR3, the DNA is TGTGCCACCAGTGATTTATGGCGGGAGGGCCCCGATGAGCAGTTCTTC. Protein sequence: CATSDLWREGPDEQFF. The rearrangement joins TRBV24-1 to TRBJ2-1; TRBD2 aligns across 9 bases. Germline CDR1 reads KGHDR; CDR2 reads SFDVKD. The junction had 8 bases not matched to a gene; V was cut back by 1 base and J by 8 bases. The CDR3 loop spans 16 amino acids.